This passage covers 2 T cell receptor beta chains from one sample sequenced in a study of blood T cell repertoires in COVID-19. Profiling relied on immunoSEQ multiplex PCR, and the TCRdb table lists in-frame clones only, not all of them. The sample yields 86,000 or so clones, roughly three quarters seen once. The sample was peripheral blood. All receptors come from a man in his 70s with acute or convalescent COVID-19.

The V gene is TRBV4-1, the J gene TRBJ1-2; 7 positions match TRBD1. The CDR3 extends over 14 amino acids. The trim removed 0 bases at V and 8 bases at J, leaving 6 bases unmatched. CDR1 and CDR2 (germline): MGHRA, YSYEKL. The CDR3 region is CASSQDYRGGGYTF. DNA of the CDR3: TGCGCCAGCAGCCAAGATTACAGGGGTGGAGGCTACACCTTC.

The V call is TRBV28, the J call TRBJ1-2, with TRBD1 matching 7 bases. Germline CDR1 reads MDHEN; CDR2 reads SYDVKM. This CDR3 spans 15 amino acids. Germline trimming cut 5 bases from V and 3 bases from J; bases unmatched to any gene: 9. For the CDR3, the DNA is TGTGCCAGCAGTCCTCGGGGGACAGCCTACTATGGCTACACCTTC. Protein: CASSPRGTAYYGYTF.